The rows below give T cell receptor beta chains drawn from one sample of a study of CD4 T cells in relation to SARS-CoV-2 and coronaviruses. Antigen specificity for these receptors is unknown. Produced via immunoSEQ multiplex PCR; TCRdb's table is partial and in-frame only. The data contain approximately 30,000 clones, around three quarters of them singletons. Sequencing was done on a sample of CD4+ T cells from PBMCs, cultured in vitro. The source is a human donor in good health. CDR3s include the opening cysteine and the closing phenylalanine or tryptophan. The D gene is left open where the match is weak. Where a row states a size, it is once, few, many or the class of an expanded clone; other rows omit it.

j_call v_call clone_size d_call cdr3_nt cdr3_aa
TRBJ1-5 TRBV5-5 . TRBD1 TGTGCCAGCAGCCTTATCACCGGGACAGTGGGCAATCAGCCCCAGCATTTT CASSLITGTVGNQPQHF
TRBJ2-2 TRBV29-1 . . TGCAGCGTTGATGGCCAGAGCACCGGGGAGCTGTTTTTT CSVDGQSTGELFF
TRBJ1-6 TRBV9 few TRBD1 TGTGCCAGCAGCGCTACAGGGGATTTAAGTTCACCCCTCCACTTT CASSATGDLSSPLHF
TRBJ2-5 TRBV7-2 few TRBD2 TGTGCCAGCAGCACTAGTGGGGTAGCGGGGTGGGAGACCCAGTACTTC CASSTSGVAGWETQYF
TRBJ2-5 TRBV5-1 . TRBD2 TGCGCCAGCAGCTTGGCGGAACCGGGAGGTGAGACCCAGTACTTC CASSLAEPGGETQYF
TRBJ2-3 TRBV24-1 . . TGTGCCACCAGTGATTTCAACGGATCTAGCACAGATACGCAGTATTTT CATSDFNGSSTDTQYF
TRBJ2-7 TRBV11-2 . . TGTGCCAGCAGTCGACTAGACTACGAGCAGTACTTC CASSRLDYEQYF
TRBJ2-5 TRBV5-4 . . TGTGCCAGCAGCTTGTCGGTCCAAGAGACCCAGTACTTC CASSLSVQETQYF
TRBJ2-5 TRBV5-8 . TRBD1 TGTGCCAGCAGCTTGGCCCCGGGACAGGGTCCGCAGACCCAGTACTTC CASSLAPGQGPQTQYF
TRBJ2-5 TRBV20-1 . TRBD1 TGCAGTGCTAGTAGGACAGGTATACAAGAGACCCAGTACTTC CSASRTGIQETQYF
TRBJ2-5 TRBV2 . TRBD1 TGTGCCAGCAGTTACAGGGGTTTAGAGACCCAGTACTTC CASSYRGLETQYF
TRBJ1-5 TRBV18 . . TGTGCCAGCTCACCAACAGGGTCCTATCAGCCCCAGCATTTT CASSPTGSYQPQHF
TRBJ2-2 TRBV4-1 . TRBD1 TGCGCCAGCAGCCAAGAACGACAGGGTGACGGGGAGCTGTTTTTT CASSQERQGDGELFF
TRBJ1-1 TRBV19 . TRBD1 TGTGCCAGTACCGTAAGCCCGACAGGGACGAACACTGAAGCTTTCTTT CASTVSPTGTNTEAFF
TRBJ2-3 TRBV30 . TRBD2 TGTGCCTGGAGTTCCACTAGCGGGGGCGGAGATACGCAGTATTTT CAWSSTSGGGDTQYF
TRBJ1-5 TRBV24-1 . . TGTGCCACCAGTGAGGCAGGGAGTCTGCAGCCCCAGCATTTT CATSEAGSLQPQHF
TRBJ2-7 TRBV6-6 . . TGTGCCAGCAGCCCTCAGGGGTATTTGGAGCAGTACTTC CASSPQGYLEQYF
TRBJ1-5 TRBV7-8 . . TGTGCCAGCAGCCTACGGGACGTCCGCGAGCCCCAGCATTTT CASSLRDVREPQHF
TRBJ2-3 TRBV6-4 . TRBD2 TGTGCCAGCAGTGACTCTGCGGGGGGGGCGGATACGCAGTATTTT CASSDSAGGADTQYF
TRBJ1-1 TRBV24-1 . . TGTGCCACCAGTCCGCGGGAGGGTACTGAAGCTTTCTTT CATSPREGTEAFF
TRBJ1-5 TRBV6-5 . TRBD1 TGTGCCAGCAGAGCCACAGGGGGTTATCAGCCCCAGCATTTT CASRATGGYQPQHF
TRBJ1-2 TRBV5-6 . TRBD1 TGTGCCAGCAGCCCTAGAGGGACAGGGGCCCTCAAGTACCACTTC CASSPRGTGALKYHF